Here is one T cell receptor beta chain with its context. The antigen remains unidentified. This entry is derived from a study of monozygotic twins with inflammatory bowel disease. Findings and limits, study-wide: Compared with healthy co-twins, IBD patients showed reduced TCRbeta repertoire diversity by inverse Simpson. The authors could not tell different T cell subtypes apart. Perhaps reflecting limited power, concordant and discordant twins did not differ in repertoire similarity.

Germline V CDR1 and CDR2: SGHVS, FQNEAQ. This CDR3 has 16 amino acids. It was approximately 4,000 ng of total RNA that each TCR library used. TCRdb reprocessed the 5' RACE reads, with one entry per CDR3 protein and no DNA. The sample data list approximately 210,000 distinct CDR3 sequences. This receptor was obtained from a human donor with ulcerative colitis or Crohn's disease, or a healthy co-twin of an affected twin (not recorded which). Source material: blood. The genes are TRBV7-8 and TRBJ2-1; lacking DNA, the TRBD2 call made by TCRdb goes unchecked. This chain's CDR3 is CASSLAPSGGSYEQFF.